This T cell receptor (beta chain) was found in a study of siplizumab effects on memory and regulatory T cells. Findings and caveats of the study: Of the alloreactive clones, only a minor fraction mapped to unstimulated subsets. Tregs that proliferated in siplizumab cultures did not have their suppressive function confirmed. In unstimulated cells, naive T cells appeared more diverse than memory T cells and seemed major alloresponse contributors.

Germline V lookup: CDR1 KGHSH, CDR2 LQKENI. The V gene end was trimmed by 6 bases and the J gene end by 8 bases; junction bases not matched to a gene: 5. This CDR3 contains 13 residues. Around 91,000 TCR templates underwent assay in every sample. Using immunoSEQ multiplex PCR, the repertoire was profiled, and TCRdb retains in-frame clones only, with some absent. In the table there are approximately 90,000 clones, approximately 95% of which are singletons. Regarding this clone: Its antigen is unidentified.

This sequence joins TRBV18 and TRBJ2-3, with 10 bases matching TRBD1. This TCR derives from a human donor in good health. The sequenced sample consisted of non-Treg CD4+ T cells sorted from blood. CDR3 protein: CASSTGTGATQYF. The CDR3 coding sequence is TGTGCCAGCTCCACCGGGACAGGGGCTACGCAGTATTTT. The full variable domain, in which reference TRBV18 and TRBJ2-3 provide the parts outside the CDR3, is NAGVMQNPRHLVRRRGQEARLRCSPMKGHSHVYWYRQLPEEGLKFMVYLQKENIIDESGMPKERFSAEFPKEGPSILRIQQVVRGDSAAYFCASSTGTGATQYFGPGTRLTVL.